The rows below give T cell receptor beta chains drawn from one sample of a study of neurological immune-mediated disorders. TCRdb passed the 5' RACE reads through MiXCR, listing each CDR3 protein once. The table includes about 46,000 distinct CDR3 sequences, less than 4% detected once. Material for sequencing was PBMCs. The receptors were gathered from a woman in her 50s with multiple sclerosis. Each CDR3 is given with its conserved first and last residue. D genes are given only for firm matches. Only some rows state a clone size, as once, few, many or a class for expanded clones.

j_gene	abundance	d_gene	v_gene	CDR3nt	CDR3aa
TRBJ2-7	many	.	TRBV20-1	TGCAGTGCTCCCACCGGGAGCTATTGGTCCTACGAGCAGTACTTC	CSAPTGSYWSYEQYF
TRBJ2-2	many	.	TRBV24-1	TGTGCCACCAGTGATTTGATCGAGGATACCGGGGAGCTGTTTTTT	CATSDLIEDTGELFF
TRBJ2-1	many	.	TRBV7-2	TGTGCCAGCAGCTTAGCCATGGGCTCCTACAATGAGCAGTTCTTC	CASSLAMGSYNEQFF
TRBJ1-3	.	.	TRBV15	TGTGCCACCAGCAGGGCCTCGGGCAACACCATATATTTT	CATSRASGNTIYF
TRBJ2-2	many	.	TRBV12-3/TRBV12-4	TGTGCCAGCAGTCCCCTGTTCGAAGTTAGAGCCGCCGGGGAGCTGTTTTTT	CASSPLFEVRAAGELFF
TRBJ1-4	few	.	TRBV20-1	TGCAGTGATGAAGACACCTATAATGAAAAACTGTTTTTT	CSDEDTYNEKLFF
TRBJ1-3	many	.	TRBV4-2	TGTGCCAGCAGCCAAGATCTAGTGGGTATGAGAGGAAACACCATATATTTT	CASSQDLVGMRGNTIYF
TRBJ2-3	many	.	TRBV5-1	TGCGCCAGCAGCCTTTCGGGAGATAGCACAGATACGCAGTATTTT	CASSLSGDSTDTQYF
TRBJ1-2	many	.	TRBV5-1	TGCGCCAGCAGCTTACAGACAGGATACTATGGCTACACCTTC	CASSLQTGYYGYTF
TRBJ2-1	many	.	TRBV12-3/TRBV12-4	TGTGCCAGCTCGGGGGCCTCCTACAATGAGCAGTTCTTC	CASSGASYNEQFF
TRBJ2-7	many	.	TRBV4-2	TGTGCCAGCAGCCAAGATTGGGGGCCTTACGAGCAGTACTTC	CASSQDWGPYEQYF
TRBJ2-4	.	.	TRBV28	TGTGCCAGCAGTTCTCTGGGGGGCTGGGAAATTCAGTACTTC	CASSSLGGWEIQYF
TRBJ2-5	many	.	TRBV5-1	TGCGCCAGCAGCTTGGAACCGGAAGAGACCCAGTACTTC	CASSLEPEETQYF
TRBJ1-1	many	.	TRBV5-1	TGCGCCAGCAGCTTTGTACAGGACACTGAAGCTTTCTTT	CASSFVQDTEAFF
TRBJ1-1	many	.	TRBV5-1	TGCGCCAGCAGCTTGGACAGGCCTGACACTGAAGCTTTCTTT	CASSLDRPDTEAFF
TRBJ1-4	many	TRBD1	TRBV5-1	TGCGCCAGCAGCATAAACAGGGGGCAAGATGAAAAACTGTTTTTT	CASSINRGQDEKLFF
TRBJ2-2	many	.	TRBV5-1	TGCGCCAGCGGTAGGACGGCGAACACCGGGGAGCTGTTTTTT	CASGRTANTGELFF
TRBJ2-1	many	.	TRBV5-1	TGCGCCAGCACAGCGATGAGGACCGGGGACTCCTACAATGAGCAGTTCTTC	CASTAMRTGDSYNEQFF
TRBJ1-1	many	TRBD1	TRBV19	TGTGCCAGTAGTATATCGACAGGGAGGGGGACTGAAGCTTTCTTT	CASSISTGRGTEAFF
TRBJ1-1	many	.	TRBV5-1	TGCGCCAGCAGCTTGCACGAGAACACTGAAGCTTTCTTT	CASSLHENTEAFF
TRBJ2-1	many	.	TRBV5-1	TGCGCCAGCAGTTATGGGAGCTCCTACAATGAGCAGTTCTTC	CASSYGSSYNEQFF
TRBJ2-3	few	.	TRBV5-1	TGCGCCAGCAGCTTAAACGCAGATACGCAGTATTTT	CASSLNADTQYF
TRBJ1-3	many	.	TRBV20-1	TGCAGTGCTAGTACCGGTAGCTCTGGAAACACCATATATTTT	CSASTGSSGNTIYF
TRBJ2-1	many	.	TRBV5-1	TGCGCCAGCAGCTTGGCCAGGGAGCAGTTCTTC	CASSLAREQFF
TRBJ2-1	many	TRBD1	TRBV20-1	TGCAGTGCTGTGGGACAGGGGGTACATGAGCAGTTCTTC	CSAVGQGVHEQFF
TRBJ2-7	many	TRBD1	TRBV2	TGTGCCAGCAGTTCACAGGGGGCAAGGTACGAGCAGTACTTC	CASSSQGARYEQYF
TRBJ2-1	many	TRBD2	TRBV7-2	TGTGCCAGCAGCCCCCCGGGACTAGCGGCTTACAATGAGCAGTTCTTC	CASSPPGLAAYNEQFF
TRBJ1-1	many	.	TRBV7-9	TGTGCCAGCAGCCCCGAGGGGTTAAGAAACACTGAAGCTTTCTTT	CASSPEGLRNTEAFF
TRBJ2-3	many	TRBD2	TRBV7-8	TGTGCCAGCAGCCTAGATAGCGGGAGCAGCGCAGATACGCAGTATTTT	CASSLDSGSSADTQYF
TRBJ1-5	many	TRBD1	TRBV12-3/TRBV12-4	TGTGCCAGCAGCTTATCCTTGGGACAGATCAATCAGCCCCAGCATTTT	CASSLSLGQINQPQHF
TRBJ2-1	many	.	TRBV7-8	TGTGCCAGCAGCTTCTCCCGGGGTTCCAATGAGCAGTTCTTC	CASSFSRGSNEQFF
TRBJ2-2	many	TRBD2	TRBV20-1	TGCAGTGCGTCCGCGGGGGGCAAGCCCGGGGAGCTGTTTTTT	CSASAGGKPGELFF
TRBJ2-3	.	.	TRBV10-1	TGCGCCAGCAGTGAATACAACGGCCCCAGAGCAGATACGCAGTATTTT	CASSEYNGPRADTQYF
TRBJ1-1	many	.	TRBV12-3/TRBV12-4	TGTGCCAGCAGTTTATCCCGACGGAAGAACACTGAAGCTTTCTTT	CASSLSRRKNTEAFF
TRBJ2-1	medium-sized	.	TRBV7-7	TGTGCCAGCAGCCTGGGGAGCGTAGCTTACAATGAGCAGTTCTTC	CASSLGSVAYNEQFF
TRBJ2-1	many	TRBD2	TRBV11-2	TGTGCCAGCAGCCCAACCCTGGGCGGGAGGAGCTCCTACAATGAGCAGTTCTTC	CASSPTLGGRSSYNEQFF